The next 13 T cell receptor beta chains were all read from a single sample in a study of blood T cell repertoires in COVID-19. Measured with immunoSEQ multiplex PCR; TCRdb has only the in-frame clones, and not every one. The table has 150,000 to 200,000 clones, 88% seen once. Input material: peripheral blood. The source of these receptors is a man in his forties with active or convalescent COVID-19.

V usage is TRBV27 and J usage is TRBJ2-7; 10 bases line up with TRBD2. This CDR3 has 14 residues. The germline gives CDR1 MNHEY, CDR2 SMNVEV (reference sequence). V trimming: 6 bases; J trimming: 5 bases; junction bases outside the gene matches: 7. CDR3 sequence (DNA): TGTGCCAGCAGACCTAGCGGGAGTAGGAACGAGCAGTACTTC. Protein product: CASRPSGSRNEQYF.

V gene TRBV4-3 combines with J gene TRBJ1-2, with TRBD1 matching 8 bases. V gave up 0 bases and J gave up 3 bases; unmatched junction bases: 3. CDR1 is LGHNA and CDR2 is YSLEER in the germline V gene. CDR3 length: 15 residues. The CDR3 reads CASSQDTGGDYGYTF. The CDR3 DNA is TGCGCCAGCAGCCAAGATACAGGGGGGGACTATGGCTACACCTTC.

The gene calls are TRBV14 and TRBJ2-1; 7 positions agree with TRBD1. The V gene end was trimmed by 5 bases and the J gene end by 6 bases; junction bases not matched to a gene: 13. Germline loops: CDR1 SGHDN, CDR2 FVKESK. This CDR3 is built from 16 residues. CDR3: CASSSSRGMLSNEQFF. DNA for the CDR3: TGTGCCAGCAGCTCCTCCAGGGGGATGCTTTCCAATGAGCAGTTCTTC.

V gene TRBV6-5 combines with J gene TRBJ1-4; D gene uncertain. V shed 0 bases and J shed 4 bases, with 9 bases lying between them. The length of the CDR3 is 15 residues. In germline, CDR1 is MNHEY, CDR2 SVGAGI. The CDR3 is CASSYSRLVNEKLFF. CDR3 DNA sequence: TGTGCCAGCAGTTACTCCAGGCTCGTTAATGAAAAACTGTTTTTT.

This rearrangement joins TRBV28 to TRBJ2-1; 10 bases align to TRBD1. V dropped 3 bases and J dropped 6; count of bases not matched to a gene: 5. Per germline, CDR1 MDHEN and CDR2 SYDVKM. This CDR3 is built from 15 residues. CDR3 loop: CASSFSGQGSNEQFF. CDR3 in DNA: TGTGCCAGCAGTTTTTCGGGACAGGGGTCCAATGAGCAGTTCTTC.

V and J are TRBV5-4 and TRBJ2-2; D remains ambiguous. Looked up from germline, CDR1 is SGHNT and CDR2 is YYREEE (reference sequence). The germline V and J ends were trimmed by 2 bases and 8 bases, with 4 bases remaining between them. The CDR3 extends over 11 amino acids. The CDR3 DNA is TGTGCCAGCAGCTTCCTAGGGGAGCTGTTTTTT. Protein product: CASSFLGELFF.

CDR3 coding DNA: TGCGCCAGCAGCTTGAGTCGAGGGTGGGTTGATGGCTACACCTTC. Its protein product is CASSLSRGWVDGYTF. V gene TRBV5-1 combines with J gene TRBJ1-2; D gene unclear. The germline CDR1 and CDR2 sequences are SGHRS and YFSETQ. The CDR3 runs to 15 residues. V was trimmed by 1 base and J by 6 bases, leaving 16 bases between them. The full variable domain, rest sourced from reference TRBV5-1 and TRBJ1-2, is KAGVTQTPRYLIKTRGQQVTLSCSPISGHRSVSWYQQTPGQGLQFLFEYFSETQRNKGNFPGRFSGRQFSNSRSEMNVSTLELGDSALYLCASSLSRGWVDGYTFGSGTRLTVV.

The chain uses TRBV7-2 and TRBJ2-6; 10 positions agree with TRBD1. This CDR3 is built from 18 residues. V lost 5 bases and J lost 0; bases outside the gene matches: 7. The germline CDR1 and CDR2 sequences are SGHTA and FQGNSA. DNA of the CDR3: TGTGCCAGCAGCCTCCGGGACAGGGGTATCTCTGGGGCCAACGTCCTGACTTTC. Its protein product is CASSLRDRGISGANVLTF.

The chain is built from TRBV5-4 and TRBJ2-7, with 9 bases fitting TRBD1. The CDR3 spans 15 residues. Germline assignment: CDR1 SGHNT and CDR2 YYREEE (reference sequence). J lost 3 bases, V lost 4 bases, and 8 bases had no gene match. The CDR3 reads CASSGTGTGYYEQYF. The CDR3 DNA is TGTGCCAGCAGCGGCACCGGGACAGGGTACTACGAGCAGTACTTC.

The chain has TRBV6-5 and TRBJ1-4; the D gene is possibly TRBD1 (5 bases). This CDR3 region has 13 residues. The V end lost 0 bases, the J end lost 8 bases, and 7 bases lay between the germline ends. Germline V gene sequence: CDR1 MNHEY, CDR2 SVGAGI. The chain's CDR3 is CASSYSGLEKLFF. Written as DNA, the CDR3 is TGTGCCAGCAGTTACTCGGGGCTGGAAAAACTGTTTTTT.

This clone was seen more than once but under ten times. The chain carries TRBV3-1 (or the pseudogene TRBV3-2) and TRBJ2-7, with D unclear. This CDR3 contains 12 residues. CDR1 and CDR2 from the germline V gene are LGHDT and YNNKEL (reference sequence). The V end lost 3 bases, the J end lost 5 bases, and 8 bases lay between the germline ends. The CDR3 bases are TGTGCCAGCAGCCAGGTCACTCACGAGCAGTACTTC. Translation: CASSQVTHEQYF.

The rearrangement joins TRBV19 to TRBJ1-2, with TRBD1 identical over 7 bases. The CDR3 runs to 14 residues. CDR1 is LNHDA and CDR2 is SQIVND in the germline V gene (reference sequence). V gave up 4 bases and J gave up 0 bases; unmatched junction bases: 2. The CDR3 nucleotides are TGTGCCAGTAGTACAGACAGGGCTAACTATGGCTACACCTTC. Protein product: CASSTDRANYGYTF.

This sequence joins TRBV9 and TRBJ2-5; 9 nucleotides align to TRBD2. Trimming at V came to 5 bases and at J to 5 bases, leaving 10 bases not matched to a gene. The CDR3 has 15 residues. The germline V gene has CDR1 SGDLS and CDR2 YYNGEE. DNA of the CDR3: TGTGCCAGCAGTGGGAACGGACTAGCGCGGGAGACCCAGTACTTC. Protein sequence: CASSGNGLARETQYF.